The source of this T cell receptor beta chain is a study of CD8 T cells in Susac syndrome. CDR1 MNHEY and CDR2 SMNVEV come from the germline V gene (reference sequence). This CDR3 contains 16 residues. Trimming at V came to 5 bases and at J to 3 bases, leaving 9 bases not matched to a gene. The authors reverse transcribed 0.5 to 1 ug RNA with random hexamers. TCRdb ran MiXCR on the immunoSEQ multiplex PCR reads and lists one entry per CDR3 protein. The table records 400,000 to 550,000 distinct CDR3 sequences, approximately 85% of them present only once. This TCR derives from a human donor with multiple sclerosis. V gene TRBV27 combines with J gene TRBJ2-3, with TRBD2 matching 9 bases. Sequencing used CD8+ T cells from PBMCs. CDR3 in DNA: TGTGCCAGCAGTCGTGATAGCGGGAGCGCGACAGATACGCAGTATTTT. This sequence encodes CASSRDSGSATDTQYF.